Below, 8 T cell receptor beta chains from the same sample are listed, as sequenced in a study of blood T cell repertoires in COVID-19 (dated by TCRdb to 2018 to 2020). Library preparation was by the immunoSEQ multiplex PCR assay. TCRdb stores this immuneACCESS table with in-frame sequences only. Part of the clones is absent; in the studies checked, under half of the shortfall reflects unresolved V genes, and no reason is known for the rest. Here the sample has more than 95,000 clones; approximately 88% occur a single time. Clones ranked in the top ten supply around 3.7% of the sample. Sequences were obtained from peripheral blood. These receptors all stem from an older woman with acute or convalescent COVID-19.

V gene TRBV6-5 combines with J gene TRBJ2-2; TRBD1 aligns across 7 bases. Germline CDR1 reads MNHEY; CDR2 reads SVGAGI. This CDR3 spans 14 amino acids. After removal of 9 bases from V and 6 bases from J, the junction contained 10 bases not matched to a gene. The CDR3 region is CASSRQGPPGELFF. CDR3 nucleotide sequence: TGTGCCAGTTCGAGACAGGGACCCCCCGGGGAGCTGTTTTTT.

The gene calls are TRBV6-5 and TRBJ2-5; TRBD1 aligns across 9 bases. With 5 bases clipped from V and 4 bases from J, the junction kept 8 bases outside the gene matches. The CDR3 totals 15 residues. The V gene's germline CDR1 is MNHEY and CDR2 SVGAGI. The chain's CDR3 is CASSPGQGQRETQYF. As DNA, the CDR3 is TGTGCCAGCAGTCCGGGACAGGGCCAAAGAGAGACCCAGTACTTC.

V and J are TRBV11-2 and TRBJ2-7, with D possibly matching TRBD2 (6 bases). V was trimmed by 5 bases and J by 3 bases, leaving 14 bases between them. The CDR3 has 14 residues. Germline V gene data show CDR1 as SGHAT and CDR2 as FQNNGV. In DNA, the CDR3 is TGTGCCAGCAGCCGACTAAGCGGGCGCTACGAGCAGTACGTC. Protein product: CASSRLSGRYEQYV.

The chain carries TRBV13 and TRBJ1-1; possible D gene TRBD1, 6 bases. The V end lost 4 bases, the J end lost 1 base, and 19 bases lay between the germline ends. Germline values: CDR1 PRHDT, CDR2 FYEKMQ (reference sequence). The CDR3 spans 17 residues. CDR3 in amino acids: CASSSSTGSFTNTEAFF. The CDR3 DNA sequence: TGTGCCAGCAGCTCTTCTACAGGGTCTTTCACGAACACTGAAGCTTTCTTT.

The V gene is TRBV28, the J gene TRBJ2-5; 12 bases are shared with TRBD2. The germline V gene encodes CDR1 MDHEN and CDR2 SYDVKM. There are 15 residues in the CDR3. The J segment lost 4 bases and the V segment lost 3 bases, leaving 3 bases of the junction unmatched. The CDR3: CASSLTTSGRETQYF. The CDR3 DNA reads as TGTGCCAGCAGTTTGACGACTAGCGGGAGAGAGACCCAGTACTTC.

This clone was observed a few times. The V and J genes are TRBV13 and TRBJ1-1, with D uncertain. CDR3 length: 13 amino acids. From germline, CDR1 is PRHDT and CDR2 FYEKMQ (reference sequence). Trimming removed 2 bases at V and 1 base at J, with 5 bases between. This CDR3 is CASSLRGNTEAFF. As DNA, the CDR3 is TGTGCCAGCAGCTTACGGGGGAACACTGAAGCTTTCTTT.

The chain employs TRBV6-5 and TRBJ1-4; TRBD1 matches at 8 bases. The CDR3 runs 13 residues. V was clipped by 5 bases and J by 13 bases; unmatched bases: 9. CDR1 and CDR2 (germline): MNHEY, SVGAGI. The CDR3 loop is CASSTGQASRLFF. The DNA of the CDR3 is TGTGCCAGCAGTACGGGACAGGCCTCACGACTGTTTTTT.

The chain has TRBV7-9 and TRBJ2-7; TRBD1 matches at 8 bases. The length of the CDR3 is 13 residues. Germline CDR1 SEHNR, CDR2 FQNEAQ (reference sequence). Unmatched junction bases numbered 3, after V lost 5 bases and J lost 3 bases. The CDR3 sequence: CASSRTGSYEQYV. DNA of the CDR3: TGTGCCAGCAGCCGGACAGGGAGCTACGAGCAGTACGTC.